The 27 T cell receptor beta chains reported below all come from one sample, sequenced in a study of T cell repertoires in cytomegalovirus infection (dated by TCRdb to between 2018 and 2021). Sequencing took place on an Illumina HiSeq 1500. TCRdb reanalyzed the raw reads on its own, using fastp at Q25 for trimming and MiXCR for clone calling, and kept in-frame beta chains. A single entry per CDR3 protein holds the most common genes and DNA from its merged rows. A total of some 160,000 distinct CDR3 sequences appear in this sample, about 15% of them only once. The ten top clones hold around 20% of the sample. Material: CD8+ T cells from PBMCs. Receptors originate from a human donor in good health (CMV status not recorded). Some clones in this sample may be carry-over from other donors' samples.

This clonotype was picked up many times. The chain combines TRBV7-9 with TRBJ2-1; D is perhaps TRBD1 (6 bases). The V and J ends lost 10 bases and 6 bases respectively, with 22 bases between them. The CDR3 has 15 amino acids. Per germline, CDR1 SEHNR and CDR2 FQNEAQ (reference sequence). CDR3 nucleotides: TGTGCCACCAAAGCCCGCCCAGGGGAAGGCAATGAGCAGTTCTTC. Translated, it gives CATKARPGEGNEQFF.

The rearrangement joins TRBV27 to TRBJ2-1, with TRBD2 matching 8 bases. This CDR3 is 17 amino acids long. Trimming at V came to 6 bases and at J to 5 bases, leaving 15 bases not matched to a gene. Germline loops: CDR1 MNHEY, CDR2 SMNVEV (reference sequence). CDR3 sequence (DNA): TGTGCCAGCAGACCCCCGGGACTAGAAGTTTTCCACAATGAGCAGTTCTTC. Protein: CASRPPGLEVFHNEQFF.

The chain combines TRBV9 with TRBJ2-1, with 13 bases fitting TRBD2. V lost 0 bases, J lost 9 bases, and 6 bases stayed unmatched. The germline V gene encodes CDR1 SGDLS and CDR2 YYNGEE. This CDR3 is built from 16 residues. CDR3 sequence: CASSVGLAGGSSEQFF. The CDR3 DNA follows: TGTGCCAGCAGCGTAGGACTAGCGGGAGGAAGCAGTGAGCAGTTCTTC.

This clonotype was seen more than once but under ten times. The rearrangement links TRBV7-2 to TRBJ2-7; D gene ambiguous. V was pared by 5 bases and J by 5 bases, with 16 bases between. CDR3 length: 14 residues. Germline CDR1 reads SGHTA; CDR2 reads FQGNSA. The DNA of the CDR3 is TGTGCCAGCAGCCCCGTTGCTACAGCGAACGAGCAGTACTTC. Encoded protein: CASSPVATANEQYF.

This clonotype was seen a handful of times. The gene calls are TRBV7-9 and TRBJ2-1; 11 nucleotides align to TRBD2. Germline CDR1 is SEHNR and CDR2 is FQNEAQ (reference sequence). With 2 bases clipped from V and 10 bases from J, the junction kept 7 bases outside the gene matches. The CDR3 is made up of 15 amino acids. This CDR3 reads CASSLPPSSGGEQFF. The CDR3, as DNA: TGTGCCAGCAGCTTACCCCCCTCTAGCGGGGGGGAGCAGTTCTTC.

Details on this clonotype: Mismatch with germline at one junction end may stem from a read error. The rearrangement joins TRBV6-5 to TRBJ2-5, with D perhaps assigned TRBD1 or TRBD2 (5 bases each). Germline-derived CDR1 and CDR2 are MNHEY and SVGAGI. This CDR3 has 13 residues. CDR3 nucleotide sequence: TGTGCCCGCAGCCCCCCGAGGGGAGAGACCCAGTACTTC. It is translated as CARSPPRGETQYF.

This clonotype was recorded a few times. The chain links TRBV19 to TRBJ2-2; TRBD2 matches 11 bases. CDR3 size: 16 residues. CDR1 LNHDA and CDR2 SQIVND come from the germline V gene (reference sequence). Losses at the gene ends were 5 bases for V and 3 bases for J; bases not matched to a gene: 5. DNA for the CDR3: TGTGCCAGTAGTTCGGAGGGACTAGCGGACACCGGGGAGCTGTTTTTT. It yields the protein CASSSEGLADTGELFF.

This clonotype was seen many times. This chain connects TRBV7-6 to TRBJ2-7; TRBD1 might be the D (6 bases). CDR3 size: 15 residues. Trimming pared 5 bases from V and 1 base from J, leaving 15 bases between. Germline CDR1 reads SGHVS; CDR2 reads FNYEAQ. CDR3 amino acids: CASSPGAGWSYEQYF. As DNA, the CDR3 is TGTGCCAGCAGCCCAGGGGCAGGGTGGTCCTACGAGCAGTACTTC.

This clonotype was detected a few times. The rearrangement joins TRBV5-8 to TRBJ2-7, with TRBD1 matching over 7 bases. Germline CDR1 SGHTS, CDR2 YDEGEE. The CDR3 sequence is 14 residues long. V shed 7 bases and J 5 bases; nucleotides not matched to a gene: 12. The CDR3 nucleotides are TGTGCCAGCCTGGTTCAGGGGGAATTCCACGAGCAGTACTTC. Amino acids: CASLVQGEFHEQYF.

This clonotype showed up just a few times. The chain employs TRBV6-2 or TRBV6-3 and TRBJ2-7; D may be TRBD2 (6 bases). The CDR3 length is 13 residues. Trimming removed 2 bases from V and 9 bases from J, with 14 bases in between. Germline lookup yields CDR1 MNHEY and CDR2 SVGEGT. The CDR3 is CASSYAGEEVQYF. CDR3 DNA sequence: TGTGCCAGCAGTTACGCCGGGGAGGAAGTGCAGTACTTC.

This clonotype was seen more than once but under ten times. V is TRBV7-2 and J is TRBJ1-4; D remains ambiguous. This CDR3 has 12 residues. Germline loops: CDR1 SGHTA, CDR2 FQGNSA. V was pared by 1 base and J by 6 bases, with 3 bases between. In DNA form, the CDR3 reads TGTGCCAGCAGCTTAGAGTATGAAAAACTGTTTTTT. Its protein product is CASSLEYEKLFF.

This clonotype was counted a few times. The J gene is TRBJ1-2, the V gene TRBV27; D may be TRBD1 (5 bases). From germline, CDR1 is MNHEY and CDR2 SMNVEV (reference sequence). V dropped 5 bases and J dropped 7 bases, with 20 bases sitting between them. The CDR3 length is 15 residues. Written as DNA, the CDR3 is TGTGCCAGCAGTCCCCGGACACGGAGGTGGGCTGGCTACACCTTC. Its translation is CASSPRTRRWAGYTF.

This clonotype has a count of ten or more. The J gene is TRBJ2-7, the V gene TRBV19; no clear D. CDR3 length equals 14 residues. Germline assignment: CDR1 LNHDA and CDR2 SQIVND (reference sequence). V was clipped by 5 bases and J by 4 bases, with 15 bases between them. The CDR3 region is CASSHPAANYEQYF. Written as DNA, the CDR3 is TGTGCCAGTAGTCACCCGGCAGCTAATTACGAGCAGTACTTC.

A few counts support this clonotype. This chain links TRBV29-1 with TRBJ2-7; 9 bases are a match to TRBD2. CDR3 length: 15 amino acids. The germline V gene has CDR1 SQVTM and CDR2 ANQGSEA. Trimming at V came to 2 bases and at J to 2 bases, leaving 7 bases not matched to a gene. CDR3 nucleotides: TGCAGCGTTGAACTCCTGGCTAGCGGGACCTACGAGCAGTACTTC. It encodes CSVELLASGTYEQYF.

This clonotype has more than one count but fewer than ten. The chain links TRBV7-9 to TRBJ2-1; 9 bases line up with TRBD2. Trimming removed 5 bases from V and 0 bases from J; junction bases left unmatched: 26. The CDR3 spans 23 residues. Germline lookup yields CDR1 SEHNR and CDR2 FQNEAQ (reference sequence). The CDR3 is CASSPWGVSPGLAPTSSYNEQFF. DNA of the CDR3: TGTGCCAGCAGCCCATGGGGAGTATCGCCGGGACTAGCTCCAACCAGCTCCTACAATGAGCAGTTCTTC.

This clonotype was seen at least ten times. The CDR3 reads CASSSTSGGAYEQFF. The CDR3 coding sequence is TGTGCCAGCAGTTCGACTAGCGGGGGGGCATACGAGCAGTTCTTC. The chain recombines TRBV5-6 with TRBJ2-1; 14 positions match TRBD2. The junction had 8 bases not matched to a gene; V was cut back by 5 bases and J by 10 bases. Germline CDR1 and CDR2: SGHDT and YYEEEE. CDR3 size: 15 residues.

This clonotype was found a few times. V gene TRBV7-8 combines with J gene TRBJ1-3; D may be TRBD1 (6 bases). The V end was cut by 5 bases, the J end by 9 bases, with 14 bases between. This CDR3 is built from 13 residues. Germline CDR1 is SGHVS and CDR2 is FQNEAQ. For the CDR3, the DNA is TGTGCCAGCAGCCGAGGGGGGAGTGGCACCATATATTTT. Protein sequence: CASSRGGSGTIYF.

The table lists this clonotype with a few counts. The chain has TRBV11-1 and TRBJ2-7; possibly TRBD2 for D (5 bases). This CDR3 region has 13 residues. V dropped 5 bases and J dropped 3 bases, with 11 bases sitting between them. The germline V gene has CDR1 SGHAT and CDR2 FQDESV (reference sequence). In nucleotides, the CDR3 is TGTGCCAGCAGCGTAAACGGGGTCTACGAGCAGTACTTC. It encodes CASSVNGVYEQYF.

The V call is TRBV12-5, the J call TRBJ1-2, with 8 bases matching TRBD1. Germline CDR1 is LGHNT and CDR2 is FRNRAP. The CDR3 runs to 16 residues. V lost 4 bases to trimming and J lost 8 bases; unmatched junction nucleotides: 15. The CDR3 coding sequence is TGTGCTAGTGGTTCCACAGAATGGGGACAGGTGGAAGGCTACACCTTC. It is translated as CASGSTEWGQVEGYTF.

This clonotype has more than one count but fewer than ten. The chain couples TRBV11-2 to TRBJ2-2; TRBD1 or TRBD2 may be the D gene (5 bases each). This CDR3 region has 15 residues. Deletions cut 4 bases from V and 6 bases from J, with 15 bases between. Per the germline V gene, CDR1 is SGHAT and CDR2 is FQNNGV. The CDR3 sequence: CASSSAGTFAGELFF. The CDR3 DNA follows: TGTGCCAGCAGCTCAGCCGGGACCTTTGCCGGGGAGCTGTTTTTT.

The CDR3 coding sequence is TGTGCCAGCAACCCCGCGGACATTTCCTACAATGAGCAGTTCTTC. Translation: CASNPADISYNEQFF. This chain connects TRBV28 to TRBJ2-1, with D possibly being TRBD1 (5 bases). With 7 bases removed from V and 1 base from J, the gap between germline ends came to 14 bases. The CDR3 length is 15 residues. CDR1 and CDR2 (germline): MDHEN, SYDVKM.

This clonotype has a handful of counts. The chain has TRBV28 and TRBJ1-5; TRBD1 aligns across 9 bases. J gave up 6 bases and V 6 bases, and 6 bases lay outside the gene matches. The V gene's germline CDR1 is MDHEN and CDR2 SYDVKM. The CDR3 length is 14 residues. CDR3 DNA sequence: TGTGCCAGCAGACCCGGGACAGGGTTTCAGCCCCAGCATTTT. It translates to CASRPGTGFQPQHF.

This clonotype was counted a few times. J is TRBJ2-1 and V is TRBV6-2 or TRBV6-3; 11 bases agree with TRBD2. The CDR3 runs to 16 residues. CDR1 is MNHEY, CDR2 SVGEGT, per germline. Trimming took 6 bases from V and 4 from J; bases not matched to a gene: 8. The CDR3: CASSLSLAGGYNEQFF. CDR3 coding DNA: TGTGCCAGCAGCCTATCTCTAGCGGGAGGTTACAATGAGCAGTTCTTC.

The J gene is TRBJ2-7, the V gene TRBV7-2; possible D gene TRBD1, 7 bases. V was shortened by 5 bases and J by 6 bases, with 17 bases between the two germline ends. CDR3 length: 14 residues. Germline V gene sequence: CDR1 SGHTA, CDR2 FQGNSA. CDR3 loop: CASSAGQRLGEQYF. The CDR3 region has the DNA TGTGCCAGCAGCGCGGGACAGAGGTTAGGCGAGCAGTACTTC.

This clonotype appeared a few times. The chain joins TRBV12-3 or TRBV12-4 to TRBJ2-4, with 8 bases that match TRBD1. The ends lost 6 bases at V and 1 base at J; junction bases unmatched: 11. The CDR3 consists of 17 residues. CDR3 region: CASSQTGQGRAKNIQYF. The CDR3 DNA sequence: TGTGCCAGCAGCCAGACCGGACAGGGACGGGCCAAAAACATTCAGTACTTC.

This rearrangement joins TRBV7-6 to TRBJ2-2; 7 bases are shared with TRBD1. The J segment lost 4 bases and the V segment lost 3 bases, leaving 5 bases of the junction unmatched. CDR3 length: 15 residues. Per germline, CDR1 SGHVS and CDR2 FNYEAQ. CDR3 protein: CASSLSSGGTGELFF. CDR3 DNA sequence: TGTGCCAGCAGCTTGTCGTCAGGGGGCACCGGGGAGCTGTTTTTT.

The chain joins TRBV7-6 to TRBJ2-6; D remains ambiguous. This CDR3 has 17 amino acids. The germline V and J ends were trimmed by 3 bases and 0 bases, with 12 bases remaining between them. In germline, CDR1 is SGHVS, CDR2 FNYEAQ. The CDR3 here is CASSLTVSTSGANVLTF. Written as DNA, the CDR3 is TGTGCCAGCAGCTTGACGGTGTCCACCTCTGGGGCCAACGTCCTGACTTTC.